These 5 T cell receptor beta chains share one sample of origin, sequenced in a study of blood T cell repertoires in COVID-19. Assay: immunoSEQ multiplex PCR; the TCRdb copy retains only in-frame clones and omits some. The table has 200,000 to 300,000 clones, approximately 88% seen once. The sample taken for sequencing was PBMCs or T cells enriched from blood (not recorded which). These receptors were collected from a woman aged 40 to 50 with acute COVID-19.

The rearrangement joins TRBV19 to TRBJ2-5, with D possibly matching TRBD1 (6 bases). The length of the CDR3 is 15 residues. The germline CDR1 and CDR2 sequences are LNHDA and SQIVND (reference sequence). Trimming took off 8 bases at V and 3 bases at J, with 19 bases between the two ends. The CDR3 region has the DNA TGTGCCAGTTGCTTGACCGGGACACCGGAAGAGACCCAGTACTTC. Its translation: CASCLTGTPEETQYF.

This clone was counted a few times. The chain uses TRBV14 and TRBJ2-2, with TRBD2 matching over 7 bases. V lost 0 bases and J lost 5; bases outside the gene matches: 0. The germline CDR1 and CDR2 sequences are SGHDN and FVKESK. The CDR3 has 14 amino acids. This CDR3 is CASSQERGTGELFF. CDR3 bases: TGTGCCAGCAGCCAAGAGCGGGGGACCGGGGAGCTGTTTTTT.

This clone was picked up one time. The chain joins TRBV2 to TRBJ1-2; 11 bases map to TRBD1. Germline V gives CDR1 SNHLY, CDR2 FYNNEI. The CDR3 has 13 amino acids. Trimming took 4 bases from V and 7 from J; bases not matched to a gene: 2. The DNA of the CDR3 is TGTGCCAGCAGTGGGACAGGGGGCGGTGGCTACACCTTC. It yields the protein CASSGTGGGGYTF.

The chain recombines TRBV9 with TRBJ2-7; D is unclear. CDR1 and CDR2 from the germline V gene are SGDLS and YYNGEE. V was cut by 2 bases and J by 2 bases, with 14 bases left in between. This CDR3 has 15 amino acids. CDR3 loop: CASSVYSGPTYEQYF. The CDR3 coding sequence is TGTGCCAGCAGCGTTTACTCTGGGCCTACCTACGAGCAGTACTTC.

The V and J genes are TRBV4-1 and TRBJ1-2; TRBD1 agrees at 7 bases. Germline CDR1 reads MGHRA; CDR2 reads YSYEKL. The CDR3 sequence is 17 residues long. V lost 3 bases to trimming and J lost 4 bases; unmatched junction nucleotides: 14. The CDR3 sequence is CASSHPSQGIFGYGYTF. In nucleotides, the CDR3 is TGCGCCAGCAGCCACCCCTCACAGGGGATTTTTGGCTATGGCTACACCTTC.